This TCR beta chain was sequenced in a study of cytomegalovirus exposure and HLA in healthy donors. The study's findings and limits: Accounts indicate the classifier identified cytomegalovirus status with strong specificity and sensitivity.

About this clone itself: The antigen is undetermined.

Use of 60 Vbeta and 13 Jbeta primers characterized the PCR. Method: immunoSEQ multiplex PCR; TCRdb's copy keeps in-frame clones and lacks some. The table lists 60,000 or so clones, around 89% of them singletons. Germline V lookup: CDR1 ENHRY, CDR2 SYGVKD. The CDR3 has 16 residues. After removal of 2 bases from V and 3 bases from J, the junction contained 7 bases not matched to a gene. This TCR came from a man younger than 45 in good health and CMV-seropositive. This chain links TRBV10-3 with TRBJ2-1; TRBD2 matches 7 bases. Sequenced: PBMCs. DNA for the CDR3: TGTGCCATCAGTGAGGCAAGACTAGCAATCTACAATGAGCAGTTCTTC. This encodes CAISEARLAIYNEQFF.